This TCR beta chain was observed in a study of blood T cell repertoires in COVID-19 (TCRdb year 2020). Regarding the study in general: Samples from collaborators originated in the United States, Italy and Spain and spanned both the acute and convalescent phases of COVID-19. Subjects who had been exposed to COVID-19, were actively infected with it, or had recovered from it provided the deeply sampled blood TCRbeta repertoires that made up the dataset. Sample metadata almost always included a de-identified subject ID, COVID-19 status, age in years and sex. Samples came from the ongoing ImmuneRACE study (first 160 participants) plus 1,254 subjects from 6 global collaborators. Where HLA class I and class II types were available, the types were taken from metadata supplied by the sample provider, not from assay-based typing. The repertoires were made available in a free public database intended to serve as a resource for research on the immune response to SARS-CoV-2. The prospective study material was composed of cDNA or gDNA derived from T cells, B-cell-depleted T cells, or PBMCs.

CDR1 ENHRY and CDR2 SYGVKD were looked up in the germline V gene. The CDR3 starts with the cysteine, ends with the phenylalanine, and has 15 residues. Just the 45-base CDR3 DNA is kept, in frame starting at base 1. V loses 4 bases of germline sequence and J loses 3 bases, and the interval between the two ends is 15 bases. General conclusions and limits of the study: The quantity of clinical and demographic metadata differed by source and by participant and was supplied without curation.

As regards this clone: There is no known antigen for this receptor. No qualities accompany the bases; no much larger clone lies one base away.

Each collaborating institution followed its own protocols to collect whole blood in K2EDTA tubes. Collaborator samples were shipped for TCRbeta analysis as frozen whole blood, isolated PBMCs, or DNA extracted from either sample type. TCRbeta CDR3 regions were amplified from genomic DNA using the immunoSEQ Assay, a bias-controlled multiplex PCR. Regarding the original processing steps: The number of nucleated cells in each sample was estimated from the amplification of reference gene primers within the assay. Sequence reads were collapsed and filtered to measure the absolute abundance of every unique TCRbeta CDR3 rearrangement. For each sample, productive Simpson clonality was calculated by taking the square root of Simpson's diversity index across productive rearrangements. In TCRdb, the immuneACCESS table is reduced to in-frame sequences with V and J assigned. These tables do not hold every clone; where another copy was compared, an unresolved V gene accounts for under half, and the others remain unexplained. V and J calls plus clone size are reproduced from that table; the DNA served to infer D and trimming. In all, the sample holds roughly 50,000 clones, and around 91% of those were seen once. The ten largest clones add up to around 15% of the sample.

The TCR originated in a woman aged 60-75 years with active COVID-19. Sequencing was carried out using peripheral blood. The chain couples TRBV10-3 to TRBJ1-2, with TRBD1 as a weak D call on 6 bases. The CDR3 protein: CAISGTEGLDYGYTF. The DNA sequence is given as TGTGCCATCAGTGGGACAGAAGGATTGGACTATGGCTACACCTTC.